This T cell receptor (beta chain) originates from a study of blood T cell repertoires in COVID-19. Study as a whole: T cells, B-cell-depleted T cells, or PBMCs supplied cDNA or gDNA.

In the original analysis: Amplification from reference gene primers served as the basis for estimated nucleated cell counts. Sequencing used immunoSEQ multiplex PCR; TCRdb keeps in-frame clones, though not all of them. V and J calls and clone size are as listed in that table; D and trimming were resolved from the DNA. The data show approximately 190,000 clones, 84% seen once. Sequenced sample: peripheral blood. This TCR was sampled from a woman in her 70s with active or convalescent COVID-19.

As DNA, the CDR3 is TGTGCCAGTAGCCCGACTAGCGGGAATATAGCTCGATACAATGAGCAGTTCTTC. It specifies CASSPTSGNIARYNEQFF. This chain connects TRBV19 to TRBJ2-1, with 11 bases lining up with TRBD2. The CDR3 totals 18 residues. V shed 6 bases and J 4 bases; nucleotides not matched to a gene: 14. The germline V gene encodes CDR1 LNHDA and CDR2 SQIVND (reference sequence).